Each of the 22 T cell receptor beta chains below was sequenced from the same sample in a study of T-cell reconstitution after alpha-beta-depleted transplantation in children. The library targeted TCRbeta and was prepared with unique molecular identifiers. One entry per CDR3 protein, called by TCRdb with MiXCR from the PCR reads. This repertoire shows about 980,000 distinct CDR3 sequences, around 30% found once; its top ten account for under 30%. Specimen: PBMCs, mostly from graft donor cells, collected 360 days after TCRalphabeta/CD19-depleted stem cell transplant. The receptor source for this set is a boy in the first two years of life who had a stem cell transplant for SCID, so the T cells may come from the graft donor.

This clonotype showed up just a few times. J is TRBJ2-2 and V is TRBV20-1; D may be TRBD1 or TRBD2 (5 bases each). The CDR3 sequence is 16 residues long. From germline, CDR1 is DFQATT and CDR2 SNEGSKA (reference sequence). Trimming shortened V by 0 bases and J by 0 bases, and 11 bases separated the two germline ends. The CDR3 region is CSAREPGRPNTGELFF. In DNA form, the CDR3 reads TGCAGTGCTAGAGAACCGGGGCGCCCGAACACCGGGGAGCTGTTTTTT.

The V and J genes are TRBV11-1 and TRBJ2-1; TRBD1 is a possible D gene (6 bases). The CDR3 totals 13 residues. The V gene's germline CDR1 is SGHAT and CDR2 FQDESV (reference sequence). Trimming removed 0 bases at V and 14 bases at J, with 14 bases between. The CDR3 nucleotides are TGTGCCAGCAGCTTAGCGCCAGGGGCGCAAGAGTTCTTC. Its translation: CASSLAPGAQEFF.

The chain is built from TRBV20-1 and TRBJ2-1, with D perhaps being TRBD1 or TRBD2 (5 bases each). CDR1 is DFQATT, CDR2 SNEGSKA, per germline (reference sequence). The CDR3 runs to 15 residues. The V gene lost 6 bases and the J gene lost 6 bases, with 21 bases spanning the gap. The CDR3, as DNA: TGCAGTGCCGCCCTGGGGTCGGGGCTGAGCAATGAGCAGTTCTTC. This sequence encodes CSAALGSGLSNEQFF.

This clonotype was counted between two and nine times. This chain joins TRBV12-5 and TRBJ1-1; D may be TRBD1 (5 bases). The CDR3 is made up of 13 amino acids. The V end lost 1 base, the J end lost 4 bases, and 7 bases lay between the germline ends. CDR1 LGHNT and CDR2 FRNRAP come from the germline V gene. The chain's CDR3 is CASGLGGSTEAFF. The CDR3 DNA reads as TGTGCTAGTGGTTTGGGGGGCAGCACTGAAGCTTTCTTT.

The table lists this clonotype with a few counts. The chain couples TRBV3-1 to TRBJ2-3, with 7 bases fitting TRBD1. Per germline, CDR1 LGHDT and CDR2 YNNKEL (reference sequence). CDR3 length: 15 residues. V dropped 3 bases and J dropped 2; count of bases not matched to a gene: 5. The DNA for the CDR3 is TGTGCCAGCAGCCACAGGACAGGACTCACAGATACGCAGTATTTT. Amino acids: CASSHRTGLTDTQYF.

The chain recombines TRBV2 with TRBJ2-1; TRBD1 aligns across 7 bases. The J segment lost 16 bases and the V segment lost 9 bases, leaving 18 bases of the junction unmatched. Germline lookup yields CDR1 SNHLY and CDR2 FYNNEI. The CDR3 runs to 13 residues. As DNA, the CDR3 is TGTGCCAGTTTCGTGGACAGGTCCCCCGAGGGTTTCTTC. It is translated as CASFVDRSPEGFF.

This clonotype was detected many times. The chain couples TRBV5-4 to TRBJ2-1; 10 bases agree with TRBD2. The CDR3 totals 15 residues. Germline V gene lookup returns CDR1 SGHNT and CDR2 YYREEE (reference sequence). J was trimmed by 8 bases and V by 2 bases; bases with no gene match: 7. Here the CDR3 DNA reads TGTGCCAGCAGCTTCTCTAGCGGGGGTTGGGATGAGCAGTTCTTC. This translates into CASSFSSGGWDEQFF.

This chain connects TRBV9 to TRBJ2-5, with D perhaps being TRBD1 or TRBD2 (6 bases each). V lost 0 bases and J 2 bases, leaving 20 bases between the germline ends. The CDR3 runs to 18 residues. Germline values: CDR1 SGDLS, CDR2 YYNGEE. The CDR3: CASSVDEPGAASQETQYF. The DNA of the CDR3 is TGTGCCAGCAGCGTAGATGAGCCGGGGGCTGCCAGTCAAGAGACCCAGTACTTC. Using reference TRBV9 and TRBJ2-5 for the parts outside the CDR3, the full variable domain is DSGVTQTPKHLITATGQRVTLRCSPRSGDLSVYWYQQSLDQGLQFLIQYYNGEERAKGNILERFSAQQFPDLHSELNLSSLELGDSALYFCASSVDEPGAASQETQYFGPGTRLLVL.

The gene calls are TRBV2 and TRBJ1-1; 9 nucleotides align to TRBD1. This CDR3 spans 14 amino acids. V shed 6 bases, J shed 1 base, and the junction held 3 bases outside the gene matches. Germline V lookup: CDR1 SNHLY, CDR2 FYNNEI. In DNA form, the CDR3 reads TGTGCCAGCAGCCAGACAGGGGGGAACACTGAAGCTTTCTTT. Translation gives CASSQTGGNTEAFF.

The chain links TRBV12-3 or TRBV12-4 to TRBJ1-1, with a possible D match to TRBD1 (5 bases). V lost 6 bases and J lost 3, with 8 bases in between. CDR3 length: 12 residues. CDR3 loop: CASRKGYTEAFF. The CDR3 coding sequence is TGTGCCAGCAGGAAGGGGTACACTGAAGCTTTCTTT.

This chain uses TRBV6-5 with TRBJ1-1; D uncertain. V was shortened by 2 bases and J by 5 bases, with 12 bases between the two germline ends. CDR1 MNHEY and CDR2 SVGAGI come from the germline V gene. CDR3 length equals 14 residues. CDR3 sequence: CASSYQYTRTEAFF. CDR3 coding DNA: TGTGCCAGCAGTTACCAGTATACGCGGACTGAAGCTTTCTTT.

V usage is TRBV5-1 and J usage is TRBJ1-1; TRBD1 matches 9 bases. With V trimmed by 4 bases and J by 6 bases, 7 bases remained unmatched. This CDR3 region has 14 residues. Germline loops: CDR1 SGHRS, CDR2 YFSETQ. DNA for the CDR3: TGCGCCAGCAGCCCGGGACAGGGTATTTCTGAAGCTTTCTTT. Translation: CASSPGQGISEAFF.

The genes are TRBV18 and TRBJ2-4; 8 positions agree with TRBD2. The CDR3 spans 13 residues. V lost 5 bases, J lost 8 bases, and 5 bases stayed unmatched. The germline V gene has CDR1 KGHSH and CDR2 LQKENI. The CDR3 here is CASSETSVDIQYF. The DNA for the CDR3 is TGTGCCAGCTCAGAGACTAGCGTAGACATTCAGTACTTC.

V and J are TRBV7-2 and TRBJ2-1; tentatively, D is TRBD2 (6 bases). Germline CDR1 is SGHTA and CDR2 is FQGNSA. The V and J ends lost 5 bases and 3 bases respectively, with 17 bases between them. The CDR3 totals 16 residues. CDR3 loop: CASSKEGSGVYNEQFF. The CDR3 DNA reads TGTGCCAGCAGCAAAGAGGGTAGCGGAGTCTACAATGAGCAGTTCTTC.

The chain uses TRBV10-2 and TRBJ2-5; 12 positions match TRBD2. Germline CDR1 reads WSHSY; CDR2 reads SAAADI. With V trimmed by 7 bases and J by 5 bases, 5 bases remained unmatched. CDR3 length equals 14 residues. DNA for the CDR3: TGCGCCAGCACACTAGCGGGGGGTGACGAGACCCAGTACTTC. It yields the protein CASTLAGGDETQYF.

This clonotype was picked up many times. The rearrangement uses TRBV20-1 and TRBJ1-5; TRBD1 might be the D (6 bases). The germline V gene has CDR1 DFQATT and CDR2 SNEGSKA (reference sequence). V dropped 0 bases and J dropped 4 bases, with 13 bases sitting between them. This CDR3 is 15 amino acids long. The CDR3 loop reads CSAREPGARNQPQHF. The CDR3, as DNA: TGCAGTGCTAGAGAACCAGGGGCCAGGAATCAGCCCCAGCATTTT.

This clonotype was detected only once. This chain joins TRBV30 and TRBJ1-1, with a weak D call TRBD1 (6 bases). The CDR3 has 12 residues. Between the trimmed V and J ends, which lost 3 bases and 6 bases, there was a span of 11 bases. The V gene's germline CDR1 is GTSNPN and CDR2 SVGIG (reference sequence). CDR3 protein: CAWRSRGAEAFF. In DNA, the CDR3 is TGTGCCTGGAGGAGCAGGGGCGCTGAAGCTTTCTTT.

This clonotype was seen a few times. The chain joins TRBV7-9 to TRBJ1-1; 7 nucleotides line up with TRBD1. The CDR3 is made up of 16 amino acids. The germline V gene encodes CDR1 SEHNR and CDR2 FQNEAQ (reference sequence). V lost 4 bases, J lost 0 bases, and 8 bases stayed unmatched. The DNA of the CDR3 is TGTGCCAGCAGCTCATCGGGACAGAGCATGAACACTGAAGCTTTCTTT. Translation gives CASSSSGQSMNTEAFF.

The gene calls are TRBV6-1 and TRBJ1-1, with TRBD1 matching over 9 bases. The CDR3 spans 14 residues. The J segment lost 6 bases and the V segment lost 4 bases, leaving 6 bases of the junction unmatched. Germline CDR1 is MNHNS and CDR2 is SASEGT. As DNA, the CDR3 is TGTGCCAGCAGTGCCAGACAGGGGGGCCCTGAAGCTTTCTTT. It yields the protein CASSARQGGPEAFF.

The chain links TRBV12-3 or TRBV12-4 to TRBJ2-1; TRBD2 agrees at 12 bases. This CDR3 has 16 amino acids. V was pared by 5 bases and J by 5 bases, with 7 bases of the junction left unmatched. CDR3 loop: CASSPRLAGDHNEQFF. As DNA, the CDR3 is TGTGCCAGCAGTCCTCGACTAGCGGGGGACCACAATGAGCAGTTCTTC.

Only one count was recorded for this clonotype. V is TRBV7-6 and J is TRBJ2-5; either TRBD1 or TRBD2 may fit D (5 bases each). The CDR3 has 16 amino acids. Germline loops: CDR1 SGHVS, CDR2 FNYEAQ. The V and J ends lost 1 base and 5 bases respectively, with 17 bases between them. The CDR3: CASSLGTGIWGETQYF. In nucleotides, the CDR3 is TGTGCCAGCAGCTTAGGGACGGGCATTTGGGGGGAGACCCAGTACTTC.

This sequence joins TRBV3-1 and TRBJ2-5, with D perhaps TRBD1 (5 bases). V lost 0 bases and J lost 3, with 11 bases in between. Germline assignment: CDR1 LGHDT and CDR2 YNNKEL (reference sequence). This CDR3 is 15 amino acids long. This CDR3 is CASSQDLYRKETQYF. CDR3 bases: TGTGCCAGCAGCCAAGATCTGTACAGGAAAGAGACCCAGTACTTC.